The TCR beta chain described here comes from a study of blood T cell repertoires in COVID-19. About the research overall: Italy, Spain and the United States were the sources of the convalescent and acute COVID-19 samples. PBMCs, B-cell-depleted T cells, or T cells were the source of the cDNA or gDNA that made up the material.

The germline V gene has CDR1 SNHLY and CDR2 FYNNEI. The CDR3 covers 15 residues. Trimming stripped 6 bases from V and 4 bases from J, with 16 bases between. Profiled with immunoSEQ multiplex PCR; TCRdb holds only in-frame clones, not every one. The data contain fewer than 200,000 clones, about four fifths of them singletons. The sequenced material came from peripheral blood. The receptor comes from a woman aged 65 to 85 with COVID-19, enrolled during active disease. The gene calls are TRBV2 and TRBJ1-5; a weak D match, TRBD1 (5 bases). The DNA of the CDR3 is TGTGCCAGCAGCGTCGGGACGGGGGGTAATCAGCCCCAGCATTTT. This encodes CASSVGTGGNQPQHF.